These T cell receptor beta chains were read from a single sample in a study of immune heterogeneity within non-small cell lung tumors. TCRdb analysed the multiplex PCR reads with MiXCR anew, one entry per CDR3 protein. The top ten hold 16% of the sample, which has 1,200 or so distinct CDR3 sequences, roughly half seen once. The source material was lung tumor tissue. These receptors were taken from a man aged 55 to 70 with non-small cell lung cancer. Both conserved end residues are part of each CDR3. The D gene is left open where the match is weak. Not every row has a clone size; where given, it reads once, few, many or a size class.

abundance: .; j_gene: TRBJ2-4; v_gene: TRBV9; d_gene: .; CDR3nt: TGTGCCAGCAGCGTAGGGGGTGTTGGGGCGTATCGGGGTTCCAAAAACATTCAGTACTTC; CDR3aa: CASSVGGVGAYRGSKNIQYF
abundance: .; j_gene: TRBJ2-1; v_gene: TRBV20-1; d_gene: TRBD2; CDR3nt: TGCAGTGCTCCCGGACTAGCGGGGGGGAGGAATCATGAGCAGTTCTTC; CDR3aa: CSAPGLAGGRNHEQFF
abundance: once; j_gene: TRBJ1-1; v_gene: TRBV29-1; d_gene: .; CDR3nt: TGCAGCGTTGATCCGGGACTCCTGAACACTGAAGCTTTCTTT; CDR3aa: CSVDPGLLNTEAFF
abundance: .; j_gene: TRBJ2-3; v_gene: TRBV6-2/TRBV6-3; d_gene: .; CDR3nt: TGTGCCAGCAGTTACCAGGGAAGAGATACGCAGTATTTT; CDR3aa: CASSYQGRDTQYF
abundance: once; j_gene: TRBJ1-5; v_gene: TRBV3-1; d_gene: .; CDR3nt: TGTGCCAGCAGCTCCTCAGGGACGCCCCAGCATTTT; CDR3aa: CASSSSGTPQHF
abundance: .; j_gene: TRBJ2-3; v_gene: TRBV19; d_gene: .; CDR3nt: TGTGCCAGTGGAACAGGGATGGGAGATACGCAGTATTTT; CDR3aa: CASGTGMGDTQYF
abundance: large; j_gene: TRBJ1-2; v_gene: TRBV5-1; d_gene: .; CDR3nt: TGCGCCAGCAGCCCGGGGGACTTTAACTATGGCTACACCTTC; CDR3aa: CASSPGDFNYGYTF
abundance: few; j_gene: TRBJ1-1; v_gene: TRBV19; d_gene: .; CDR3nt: TGTGCCAGTAGTATCAGGCCGGAGAACACTGAAGCTTTCTTT; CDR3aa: CASSIRPENTEAFF
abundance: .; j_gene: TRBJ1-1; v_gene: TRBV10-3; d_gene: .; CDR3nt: TGTGCCATCAGTCCTTACAGGGAGACTGAAGCTTTCTTT; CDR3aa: CAISPYRETEAFF
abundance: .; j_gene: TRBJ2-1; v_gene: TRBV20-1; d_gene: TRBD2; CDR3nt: TGCAGTGCTAGAGATCTGGCTAGCGGATCCTACAATGATCAGTTCTTC; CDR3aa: CSARDLASGSYNDQFF
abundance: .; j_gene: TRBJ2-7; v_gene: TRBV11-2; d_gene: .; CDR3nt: TGTGCCAGCAGCTTATCCCGGATATACGAGCAGTACTTC; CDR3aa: CASSLSRIYEQYF
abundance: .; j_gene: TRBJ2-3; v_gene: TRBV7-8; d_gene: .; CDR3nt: TGTGCCAGCAGCTCACGGGACGTTGGGACAAATACGCAGTATTTT; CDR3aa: CASSSRDVGTNTQYF
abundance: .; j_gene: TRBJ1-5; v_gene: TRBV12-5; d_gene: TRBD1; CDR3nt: TGTGCTAGTGGCCCCCCGGGACAGGTCAAGGGCAATCAGCCCCAGCATTTT; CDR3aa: CASGPPGQVKGNQPQHF
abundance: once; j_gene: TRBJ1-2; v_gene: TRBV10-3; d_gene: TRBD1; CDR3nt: TGTGCCATCAGCCCAGGGGGTGGCTACACCTTC; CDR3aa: CAISPGGGYTF
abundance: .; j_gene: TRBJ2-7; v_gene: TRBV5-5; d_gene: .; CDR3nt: TGTGCCAGCAGCTTGGCCATGGGGGCTCTGATGTACGAGCAGTACTTC; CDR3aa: CASSLAMGALMYEQYF
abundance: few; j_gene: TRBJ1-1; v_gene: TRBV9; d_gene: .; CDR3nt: TGTGCCAGCAGCGTAGAGAAAGGAACTGAAGCTTTCTTT; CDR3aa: CASSVEKGTEAFF
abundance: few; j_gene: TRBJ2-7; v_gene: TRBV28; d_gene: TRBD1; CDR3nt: TGTGCCAGCAGTTTTGGGATTAATACAGGGGTAACATCCTACGAGCAGTACTTC; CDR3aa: CASSFGINTGVTSYEQYF
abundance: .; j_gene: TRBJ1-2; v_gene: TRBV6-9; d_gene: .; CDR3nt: TGTGCCAGCAGTTACGTCAGGGGAGGCTATGTCTACACCTTC; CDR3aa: CASSYVRGGYVYTF
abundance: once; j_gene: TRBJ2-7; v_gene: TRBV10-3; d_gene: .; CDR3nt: TGTGCCATCAAAGCGGGCGAGAGAGGACACGAGCAGTACTTC; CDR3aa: CAIKAGERGHEQYF
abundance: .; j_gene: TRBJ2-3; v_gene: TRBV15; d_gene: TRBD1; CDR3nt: TGTGCCACCAGCAGGCGACAGGGGGCGCGTCCCACAGATACGCAGTATTTT; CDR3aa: CATSRRQGARPTDTQYF
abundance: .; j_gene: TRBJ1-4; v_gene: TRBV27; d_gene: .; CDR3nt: TGTGCCAGCAGTTTATCGCCAGGGGTTGATGAAAAACTGTTTTTT; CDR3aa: CASSLSPGVDEKLFF
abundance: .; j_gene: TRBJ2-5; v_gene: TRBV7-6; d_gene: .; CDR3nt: TGTGCCAGCAGCTTGGGAGGGGGGGAGACCCGGTACTTC; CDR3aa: CASSLGGGETRYF
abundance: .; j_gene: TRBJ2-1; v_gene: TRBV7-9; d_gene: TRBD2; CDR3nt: TGTGCCAGCAGCCCGGGGACTAGCTTCAATGAGCAGTTCTTC; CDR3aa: CASSPGTSFNEQFF
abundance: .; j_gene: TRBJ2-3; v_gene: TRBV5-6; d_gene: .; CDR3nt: TGTGCCAGCAGCTTGGGTAGGACGGATACGCAGTATTTT; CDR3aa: CASSLGRTDTQYF
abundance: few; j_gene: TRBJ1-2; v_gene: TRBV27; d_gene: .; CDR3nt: TGTGCCAGCAGTCCCTCATGGGGGGGGCGCGGAGCTAACTATGGCTACACCTTC; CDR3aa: CASSPSWGGRGANYGYTF
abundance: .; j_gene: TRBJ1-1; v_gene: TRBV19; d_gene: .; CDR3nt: TGTGCCAGTAGTGGAGGTGTACAAGCTTTCTTT; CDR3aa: CASSGGVQAFF
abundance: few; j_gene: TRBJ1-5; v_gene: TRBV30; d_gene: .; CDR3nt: TGTGCCTGGAGTGTACGCGGCAATCAGCCCCAGCATTTT; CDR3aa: CAWSVRGNQPQHF
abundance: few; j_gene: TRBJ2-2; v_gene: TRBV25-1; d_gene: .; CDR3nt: TGTGCCAGCAGTGGTAGGACGAACACCGGGGAGCTGTTTTTT; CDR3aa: CASSGRTNTGELFF
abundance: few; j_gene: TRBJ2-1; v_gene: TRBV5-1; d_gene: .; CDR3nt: TGCGCCAGCAGCTTGGACCCCCCGGGGGAGTTAACCTACAATGAGCAGTTCTTC; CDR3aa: CASSLDPPGELTYNEQFF
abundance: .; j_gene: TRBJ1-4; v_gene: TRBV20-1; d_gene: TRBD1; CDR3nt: TGCAGTGCTAGAAGTAGCTCGGGACAGACGAATGAAAAACTGTTTTTT; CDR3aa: CSARSSSGQTNEKLFF
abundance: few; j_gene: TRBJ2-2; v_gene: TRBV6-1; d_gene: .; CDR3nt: TGTGCCAGCAGTGACCTAAAACGAGACATCGCCAACACCGGGGAGCTGTTTTTT; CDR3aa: CASSDLKRDIANTGELFF
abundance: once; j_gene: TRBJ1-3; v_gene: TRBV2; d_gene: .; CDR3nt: TGTGCCAGCACCTCAAGGGGGGGGACTGGAAACACCATATATTTT; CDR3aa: CASTSRGGTGNTIYF
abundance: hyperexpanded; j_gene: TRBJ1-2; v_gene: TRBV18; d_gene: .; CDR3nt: TGTGCCAGCTCACCACCCGCAGGGGCTAACTATGGCTACACCTTC; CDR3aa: CASSPPAGANYGYTF
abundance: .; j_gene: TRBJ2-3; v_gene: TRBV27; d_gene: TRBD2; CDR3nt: TGTGCCAGCAGTTCCAGACTAGCGGGTGGCACAGATACGCAGTATTTT; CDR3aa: CASSSRLAGGTDTQYF
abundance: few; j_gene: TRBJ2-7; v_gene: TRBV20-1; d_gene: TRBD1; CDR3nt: TGCAGTGCACGGCGCCTCAGGACAGGGGGTGGCTACGAGCAGTACTTC; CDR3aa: CSARRLRTGGGYEQYF
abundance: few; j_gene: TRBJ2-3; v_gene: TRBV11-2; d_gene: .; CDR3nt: TGTGCCAGCAGACCCCCAGCGGCGGATACGCAGTATTTT; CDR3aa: CASRPPAADTQYF
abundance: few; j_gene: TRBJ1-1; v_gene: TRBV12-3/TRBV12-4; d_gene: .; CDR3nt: TGTGCCAGCAGTTTGACTGGGACTGAAGCTTTCTTT; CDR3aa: CASSLTGTEAFF
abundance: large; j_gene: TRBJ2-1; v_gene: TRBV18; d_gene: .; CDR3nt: TGTGCCAGCTCACCGACTCTTGGTGAGCAGTTCTTC; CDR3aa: CASSPTLGEQFF
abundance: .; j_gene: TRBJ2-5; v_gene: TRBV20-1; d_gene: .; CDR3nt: TGCAGTGCTAGAGATCCAGGGATTCAAGAGACCCAGTACTTC; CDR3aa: CSARDPGIQETQYF
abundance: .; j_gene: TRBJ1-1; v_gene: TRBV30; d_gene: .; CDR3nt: TGTGCCTGGATAGGAGAGGGACACACTGAAGCTTTCTTT; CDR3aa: CAWIGEGHTEAFF
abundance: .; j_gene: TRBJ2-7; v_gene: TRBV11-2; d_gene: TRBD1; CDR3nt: TGTGCCAGCAGCTTAGGAGGGGGCAGATACGAGCAGTACTTC; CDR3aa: CASSLGGGRYEQYF
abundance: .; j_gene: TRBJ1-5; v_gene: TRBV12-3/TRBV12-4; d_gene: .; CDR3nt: TGTGCCAGCAGTGTGACATGGAGTCGGCCCCAGCATTTT; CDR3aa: CASSVTWSRPQHF
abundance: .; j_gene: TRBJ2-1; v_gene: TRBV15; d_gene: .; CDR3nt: TGTGCCACCAGCAGGACCTTGCTCTCCTACAATGAGCAGTTCTTC; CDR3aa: CATSRTLLSYNEQFF
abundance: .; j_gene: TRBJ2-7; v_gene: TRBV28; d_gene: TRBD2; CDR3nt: TGTGCCAGCAGCCTACTAAGGGGACTACGGAAGCAGTACTTC; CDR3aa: CASSLLRGLRKQYF
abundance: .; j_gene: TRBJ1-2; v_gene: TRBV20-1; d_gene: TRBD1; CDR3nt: TGCAGTGCTATCGGACAGGGGTCATGGTATGGCTACACCTTC; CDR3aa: CSAIGQGSWYGYTF
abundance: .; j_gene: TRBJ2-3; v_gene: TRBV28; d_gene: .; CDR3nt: TGTGCCAGCAGCCATGGGACAGATACGCAGTATTTT; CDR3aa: CASSHGTDTQYF
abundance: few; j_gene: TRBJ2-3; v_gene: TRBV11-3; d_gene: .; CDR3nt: TGTGCCAGCAGCCTCGAGGAAGTAGCGAGGGTTAGCACAGATACGCAGTATTTT; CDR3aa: CASSLEEVARVSTDTQYF
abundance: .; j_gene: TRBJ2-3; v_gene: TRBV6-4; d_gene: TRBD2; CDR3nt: TGTGCCAGCAGTGAAACTAGCGGGGGCACAGATACGCAGTATTTT; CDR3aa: CASSETSGGTDTQYF
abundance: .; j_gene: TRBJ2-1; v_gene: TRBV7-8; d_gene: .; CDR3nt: TGTGCCAGCTCCGGGACAAGGGGCATGGATGAGCAGTTCTTC; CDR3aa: CASSGTRGMDEQFF
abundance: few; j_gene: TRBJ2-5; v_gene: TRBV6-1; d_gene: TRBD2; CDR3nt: TGTGCCAGCACTCGAGCGGGGCAGAGGGAGACCCAGTACTTC; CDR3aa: CASTRAGQRETQYF
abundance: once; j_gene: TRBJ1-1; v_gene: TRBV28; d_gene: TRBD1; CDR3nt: TGTGCCAGCAGCTTTACCCCAGGGGGATACACTGAAGCTTTCTTT; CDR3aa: CASSFTPGGYTEAFF